These 2 T cell receptor beta chains share one sample of origin, sequenced in a study of CDR3 diversity in severe acne. TCRdb itself ran the PCR reads through MiXCR, one entry per CDR3 protein. This table has over 70,000 distinct CDR3 sequences, about 54% appearing once. The specimen sequenced was blood. These receptor sequences come from a male donor in good health, without acne.

About this clonotype itself: Mismatch with germline at one junction end may stem from a read error. V is TRBV2 and J is TRBJ2-7, with TRBD2 matching 7 bases. CDR1 and CDR2 from the germline V gene are SNHLY and FYNNEI. CDR3 length: 14 residues. The CDR3 region is CASSARGEDKSLRF. The CDR3 nucleotides read TGTGCCAGCAGTGCCCGGGGGGAGGATAAGTCCTTACGGTTC.

About this clonotype: An end of the junction does not agree with germline; a read error may underlie this. The rearrangement uses TRBV25-1 and TRBJ1-1; D is undetermined. Germline CDR1 and CDR2: MGHDK and SYGVNS. The CDR3 loop spans 15 amino acids. For the CDR3, the DNA is TGCGCCAGCAGCCGCGGAGGACCGATGAACACTGAAGCTTTCTTT. This gives the protein CASSRGGPMNTEAFF.